Below, one T cell receptor (beta chain) is given with its context. J gave up 0 bases and V 5 bases, and 4 bases lay outside the gene matches. The CDR3 is made up of 15 amino acids. Germline V gene lookup returns CDR1 MNHEY and CDR2 SMNVEV (reference sequence). Assay used: immunoSEQ multiplex PCR; TCRdb lists only in-frame clones, some missing. The sample includes some 150,000 clones, approximately 94% seen only once; the top ten take approximately 0.99%. The sample comes from a study of OX40 agonist ivuxolimab in advanced cancers. The V and J genes are TRBV27 and TRBJ2-7; TRBD2 agrees at 10 bases. Sequenced here: CD4+ or CD8+ T cells sorted from blood, sampled in a trial of the OX40 agonist ivuxolimab. This TCR was sampled from an adult with an advanced solid tumor such as melanoma, head and neck, liver or kidney cancer. The CDR3 DNA reads TGTGCCAGCAGTCCAAGCGGGGGGGCCTCCTACGAGCAGTACTTC. Translated, it gives CASSPSGGASYEQYF.